The source of this T cell receptor beta chain is a study of beta chain features in type 1 diabetes. Overall study results and limits: When Type 1 diabetes patients were examined, their TCRB CDR3s proved moderately but significantly shorter in all four CD4+ subsets.

Heparinised blood was drawn once per donor, averaging roughly 120 mL. The CDR3 is 13 residues long. Germline V gene data show CDR1 as SGDLS and CDR2 as YYNGEE. The trim removed 2 bases at V and 6 bases at J, leaving 4 bases unmatched. This clone has just a few counts. Its target is unknown. Investigators reverse transcribed all isolated RNA, so they sequenced expressed TCRB transcripts. Repertoires were generated with immunoSEQ multiplex PCR, while TCRdb's copy carries only in-frame clones and drops some. The sample has under 300,000 clones, roughly 14% seen once; the top ten hold just under 0.02%. Sequenced sample: naive CD4+ T cells from blood. This sequence was found in a man aged 25-45 years with type 1 diabetes. This chain uses TRBV9 with TRBJ1-1; 7 bases agree with TRBD1. CDR3 nucleotides: TGTGCCAGCAGCGTTAGAGACAGGGCTGAAGCTTTCTTT. Protein product: CASSVRDRAEAFF.